A selection of T cell receptor beta chains follows, all from one sample in a study of blood T cell repertoires in COVID-19. Using immunoSEQ multiplex PCR, the repertoire was profiled, and TCRdb retains in-frame clones only, with some absent. The sample has over 95,000 clones; more than 80% are singletons. Sequencing was carried out using peripheral blood. These receptors were obtained from a human donor in a cohort sampled during active COVID-19. Both conserved end residues are part of each CDR3. The order of the fields is J gene, clone size, CDR3 length, V gene, D gene, CDR3 DNA, CDR3 protein. A D gene is named only where the DNA matches it firmly. Size tells how often a clone was seen (once, few, many) or the class of an expanded clone, and some rows leave it out.

TRBJ2-7,once,13,TRBV25-1,TRBD1,TGTGCCAGCAGTGGGACAGGGAACTACGAGCAGTACTTC,CASSGTGNYEQYF
TRBJ1-1,few,15,TRBV19,TRBD1,TGTGCCAGTAGTCCTCGGACAGGGAGCGCCACTGAAGCTTTCTTT,CASSPRTGSATEAFF
TRBJ2-2,.,16,TRBV5-8,.,TGTGCCAGCAGGTCTAGTGGAGCTCCGAACACCGGGGAGCTGTTTTTT,CASRSSGAPNTGELFF
TRBJ1-2,.,12,TRBV29-1,.,TGCAGCGTTGGGGACACCACCTATGGCTACACCTTC,CSVGDTTYGYTF
TRBJ2-7,.,14,TRBV2,TRBD1,TGTGCCAGCCACCGGGACAGGAGCTCCTACGAGCAGTACTTC,CASHRDRSSYEQYF
TRBJ2-2,.,15,TRBV6-2/TRBV6-3,.,TGTGCCAGCAGCAATAGGGGGGGAGACACCGGGGAGCTGTTTTTT,CASSNRGGDTGELFF
TRBJ1-5,.,17,TRBV30,.,TGTGCCTGGAGTGTAAGGACAGAAGGATATAGCAATCAGCCCCAGCATTTT,CAWSVRTEGYSNQPQHF
TRBJ1-5,once,13,TRBV4-3,.,TGCGCCAGCAGCCCCCAGGAAGATCAGCCCCAGCATTTT,CASSPQEDQPQHF
TRBJ2-7,.,14,TRBV10-2,TRBD1,TGCGCCAGCAGAGGGACAGGGGGATCCTACGAGCAGTACTTC,CASRGTGGSYEQYF
TRBJ2-5,.,15,TRBV5-6,.,TGTGCCAGCAGCTTGTCAGGGGTGTTTGGTGAGACCCAGTACTTC,CASSLSGVFGETQYF
TRBJ2-7,.,20,TRBV21-1,.,TGTGCCAGCAGCCGCGGTACGGGACAGGGAGGAACCCCCGTCCCCTACGAGCAGTACTTC,CASSRGTGQGGTPVPYEQYF
TRBJ2-7,.,15,TRBV4-3,TRBD1,TGCGCCAGCAGCCAGGACAGGGGACTCCCCTACGAGCAGTACTTC,CASSQDRGLPYEQYF
TRBJ1-5,.,15,TRBV9,.,TGTGCCAGCAGCGTAGGACCGCAGGGGAATCAGCCCCAGCATTTT,CASSVGPQGNQPQHF
TRBJ2-7,.,15,TRBV5-5,TRBD1,TGTGCCAGCAGCACAAGGGACAGGGGGTTCTACGAGCAGTACTTC,CASSTRDRGFYEQYF
TRBJ1-3,.,15,TRBV9,.,TGTGCCAGCAGCGTTGACACCGTCTCTGGAAACACCATATATTTT,CASSVDTVSGNTIYF
TRBJ2-7,once,14,TRBV9,.,TGTGCCAGCAGCGTAAACCCCACAGGGTCCGAGCAGTACTTC,CASSVNPTGSEQYF
TRBJ2-5,few,13,TRBV7-9,.,TGTGCCAGCAGCTACCAGGGGCGGGAGACCCAGTACTTC,CASSYQGRETQYF
TRBJ2-5,.,15,TRBV7-8,.,TGTGCCAGCAGCTTAGAGTCGGGGGGCCTTGAGACCCAGTACTTC,CASSLESGGLETQYF
TRBJ2-5,.,14,TRBV7-2,.,TGTGCCAGCAGCTTAGCGGTACCCAGAGAGACCCAGTACTTC,CASSLAVPRETQYF
TRBJ1-2,once,14,TRBV2,.,TGTGCCAGCAGCCCGGGTGGGGGCGCCTATGGCTACACCTTC,CASSPGGGAYGYTF
TRBJ1-2,.,13,TRBV12-3/TRBV12-4,.,TGTGCCAGCAGTTCCCGGGAGCACTATGGCTACACCTTC,CASSSREHYGYTF
TRBJ2-5,once,12,TRBV6-2/TRBV6-3,.,TGTGCCAGCAGTTACCGCGGAGAGACCCAGTACTTC,CASSYRGETQYF
TRBJ1-3,.,16,TRBV6-5,TRBD1,TGTGCCAGCAGTTACTCGGGACAGGGGGGTGGAAACACCATATATTTT,CASSYSGQGGGNTIYF
TRBJ2-3,.,15,TRBV5-1,.,TGCGCCAGCAGCCCCCTGACACAGAGCACAGATACGCAGTATTTT,CASSPLTQSTDTQYF
TRBJ2-7,.,12,TRBV12-3/TRBV12-4,.,TGTGCCAGCAGTTTCCTAGCCTACGAGCAGTACTTC,CASSFLAYEQYF
TRBJ2-5,.,14,TRBV3-1/TRBV3-2,TRBD2,TGTGCCAGCAGCCCAGCGGGGGGGCCCGGGACCCAGTACTTC,CASSPAGGPGTQYF
TRBJ1-6,.,17,TRBV4-2,.,TGTGCCAGCAGCCATCCGCTTCGTGGACACGATAATTCACCCCTCCACTTT,CASSHPLRGHDNSPLHF
TRBJ2-7,.,14,TRBV15,TRBD1,TGTGCCACCAGCAGGAACAGGGGGCAAGAAGAGCAGTACTTC,CATSRNRGQEEQYF
TRBJ2-5,once,17,TRBV7-9,.,TGTGCCAGCAGCTTAAACACCCATAGGGGTCCACGAGAGACCCAGTACTTC,CASSLNTHRGPRETQYF
TRBJ2-7,.,16,TRBV7-2,TRBD2,TGTGCCAGCAGCGCGGGACTAGCGGGTAAAGCCTACGAGCAGTACTTC,CASSAGLAGKAYEQYF
TRBJ2-4,.,19,TRBV12-1,.,TGTGCCAGCAGCTTTGGGGACAGGGGAAAAGGGGTAGCCAAAAACATTCAGTACTTC,CASSFGDRGKGVAKNIQYF
TRBJ2-1,.,12,TRBV30,TRBD1,TGTGCCCGGAAGACAGGGTACAATGAGCAGTTCTTC,CARKTGYNEQFF
TRBJ2-7,.,10,TRBV28,.,TGTGCCTCCGGGTTGGACGAGCAGTACTTC,CASGLDEQYF
TRBJ2-3,.,15,TRBV30,.,TGTGCCTGGAACCGAAGGGGAAATTCTGGAGATACGCAGTATTTT,CAWNRRGNSGDTQYF
TRBJ2-7,.,14,TRBV7-2,.,TGTGCCAGCAGCTTAATCGGGGGTTCCTACGAGCAGTACTTC,CASSLIGGSYEQYF
TRBJ2-3,.,15,TRBV2,.,TGTGCCAGCAGTCCTCTGACAGGTTCTATTGATACGCAGTATTTT,CASSPLTGSIDTQYF
TRBJ2-7,.,14,TRBV27,.,TGTGCCAGCAGTTTATCCCCACAGGTTTACGAGCAGTACTTC,CASSLSPQVYEQYF
TRBJ2-2,.,14,TRBV6-5,.,TGTGCCAGCAGTTCGGGACTCTACACCGGGGAGCTGTTTTTT,CASSSGLYTGELFF
TRBJ1-6,.,16,TRBV6-1,.,TGTGCCAGCAGTGAATTGTCCGGACACCTTAATTCACCCCTCCACTTT,CASSELSGHLNSPLHF
TRBJ1-6,.,18,TRBV30,TRBD1,TGTGCCTGGAGTGTCCCAATCGACAGGGGGTATTCAGGTTCACCCCTCCACTTT,CAWSVPIDRGYSGSPLHF
TRBJ2-7,few,14,TRBV27,TRBD1,TGTGCCAGCGGACCGAGGACAGGCAACTACGAGCAGTACTTC,CASGPRTGNYEQYF
TRBJ1-1,.,13,TRBV29-1,.,TGCAGCTCTACAGGGAACTTAGGTACTGAAGCTTTCTTT,CSSTGNLGTEAFF
TRBJ2-5,.,14,TRBV2,TRBD2,TGTGCCAGCACCAAGACTAGCGGCCAAGAGACCCAGTACTTC,CASTKTSGQETQYF
TRBJ1-2,.,15,TRBV6-1,.,TGTGCCAGCAGTGAAGCTCTCTACAGGGTGGGGGGCTACACCTTC,CASSEALYRVGGYTF
TRBJ2-5,.,16,TRBV4-3,.,TGCGCCAGCAGCCTAGGGGGTTGGCTAGCGGAAGAGACCCAGTACTTC,CASSLGGWLAEETQYF
TRBJ2-3,.,16,TRBV19,TRBD1,TGTGCCAGTAGTAGGTCCGGGACAGGGCTGACAGATACGCAGTATTTT,CASSRSGTGLTDTQYF
TRBJ1-3,.,14,TRBV9,.,TGTGCCAGCAGCGGCCATACAGGGGGAAACACCATATATTTT,CASSGHTGGNTIYF
TRBJ1-2,.,12,TRBV25-1,.,TGTGCCAGCAGAGGGGCAGGGTCTGGCTACACCTTC,CASRGAGSGYTF
TRBJ2-7,.,14,TRBV19,.,TGTGCCAGTAGTATTCGGGGATGGTCCTACGAGCAGTACTTC,CASSIRGWSYEQYF
TRBJ2-1,.,12,TRBV27,TRBD2,TGTGCCAGCAGAAGGACTAGCGGTTTGCAGTTCTTC,CASRRTSGLQFF
TRBJ2-3,.,13,TRBV15,.,TGTGCCACCAGCAGGGGCCGCACAGATACGCAGTATTTT,CATSRGRTDTQYF
TRBJ1-5,.,15,TRBV28,.,TGTGCCAGCAGTAACGGGGGGTGGGTTGATCAGCCCCAGCATTTT,CASSNGGWVDQPQHF